The T cell receptor beta chain described here comes from a study of blood T cell repertoires in COVID-19. Study as a whole: The United States, Italy and Spain supplied acute and convalescent COVID-19 samples. PBMCs, B-cell-depleted T cells, or T cells provided the cDNA or gDNA that made up the material.

Original processing methods: Amplification of reference gene primers was used by the study to estimate nucleated cell counts. Only in-frame clones appear in the TCRdb table, and some are missing; sequencing was by immunoSEQ multiplex PCR. V and J calls plus clone size are reproduced from that table; the DNA served to infer D and trimming. This repertoire shows roughly 150,000 clones, 88% found once; its top ten account for around 2.5%. V was pared by 4 bases and J by 7 bases, with 4 bases of the junction left unmatched. Germline CDR1 reads SGHRS; CDR2 reads YFSETQ. The CDR3 runs 14 residues. V gene TRBV5-1 combines with J gene TRBJ2-2, with 10 nucleotides matching TRBD1. The clonotype comes from a woman aged 70-85 years with acute or convalescent COVID-19. Sequenced material: peripheral blood. The CDR3 sequence is CASSMTGGLGELFF. The DNA of the CDR3 is TGCGCCAGCAGCATGACAGGGGGCCTCGGGGAGCTGTTTTTT.